This paragraph covers one TCR beta chain sequence. The antigen this receptor binds is unknown. This entry belongs to a study of cytomegalovirus exposure and HLA in healthy donors (dated by TCRdb to the late 2010s). With regard to the full study: In an earlier analysis of under 600 of the donors, roughly 300 Gb of sequence data and just under 120 million unique TCR beta sequences from 150 million to 200 million T cells were reported. An earlier analysis of 500 to 750 of the donors applied high-throughput TCR beta sequencing to assess whether each TCR beta V gene segment acted as functional or pseudogenic. Every discovery cohort repertoire had been produced on one sequencing platform. Typing coverage varied by locus: roughly 629-630 donors for A, B, C, DRB1 and DQB1; around 560 for DQA1; nearly 610 for DPA1; approximately 470 for DPB1. The study combined high-throughput TCR immunosequencing, statistical association of individual TCRs with disease status, and machine learning to predict cytomegalovirus infection status. The later analysis used no new phenotypic data to find candidate immune exposures, relying instead on TCR beta sequences and their occurrence across donors. A later analysis re-analyzed previously published TCR beta repertoires from about 600 donors and added high-resolution HLA genotyping to study TCR occurrence patterns. A later genetic analysis used genome-wide SNP genotypes for about 60% of the 666 donors, treating that subset as a discovery cohort. Among roughly 400 genotyped donors of the cohort, an average of around 250,000 unique TCR beta nucleotide sequences was sequenced per donor, of which about 18% were non-productive. Using immunosequencing, the study profiled T cell repertoires from fewer than 850 subjects and related those repertoires to cytomegalovirus serostatus. About five DR-DQ haplotypes were treated as single units for association and clustering because of strong linkage in the cohort. HLA typing covered class I and class II loci at four-digit resolution. Roughly 310 gigabases of sequencing data and tens of millions of unique TCR sequences were included in an early release covering about 620 HLA-typed donors. Among the approximately 400 genotyped donors, approximately 82% belonged to the genetic ancestry cluster associated with self-reported Caucasian donors. Alongside the repertoire data, information on donor age, sex, ethnicity and CMV serostatus was compiled. The study was designed to test whether signatures of past pathogen exposure could be identified by cataloging public T cell receptors. In addition to the first cohort of 666 subjects, a separate validation cohort of 100 to 150 different subjects was used. Findings and caveats that apply to the study as a whole: Linkage disequilibrium might explain the correlated functional status among segregating V segments, but an unknown experimental factor could not be ruled out. According to a later analysis, TCR association rates differed among HLA loci, with DRB1 alleles showing the most associated TCRs and HLA-C alleles showing the fewest. A few of the identified cytomegalovirus-associated TCR beta chains were confirmed in vitro to be specific for cytomegalovirus antigens. Most CMV-associated TCR beta chains appeared to be HLA-restricted in a later analysis, and the HLA associations seemed to be driven largely by CMV exposure. The study gave a list of 150 to 200 TCR beta chains associated with cytomegalovirus. Strong co-occurrence of HLA alleles, especially DR and DQ, made assigning TCR associations to individual alleles difficult. Compared with the 666-donor mean, donors in an Asian-associated ancestry cluster had fewer N-insertions in productive TCRs, according to a later genetic analysis. Sequencing depth was assumed to be roughly uniform across donors in the presence/absence analyses, though that assumption may not hold. A further reported finding was that TCR beta sequences accurately predicted the HLA-A and HLA-B alleles for most subjects in the first cohort. The authors suggested that the approach could potentially be extended to other disease states and immunological phenotypes. A later analysis found that HLA-associated TCR beta chains were more clonally expanded and had lower generation probabilities than equally common non-associated chains. A cluster of highly shared sequence variants was judged likely to be a technical artifact of the sequencing pipeline. The earlier analysis of approximately 590 of the donors excluded 15 to 20 rarely observed V segments, including chromosome 9 orphons, because counts were too low. In this cohort, only TCR beta chains were sequenced, and detectable features were limited by the absence of alpha or paired-chain data. CMV serostatus was the only immune exposure information available for the cohort. Cytomegalovirus status was reported to be diagnosed by the classifier with high specificity and sensitivity in both the original and validation cohorts. In a later genetic analysis, a missense DCLRE1C variant was associated with V-gene and J-gene trimming of TCR beta chains, and the association was replicated in an independent cohort. According to a later analysis, parvovirus B19, influenza, CMV and Epstein-Barr virus appeared linked to several top co-occurrence clusters. Some IMGT-functional V segments, including TRBV6-2 and TRBV6-3, could not be told apart with the 87-base-pair reads, so those segments were excluded. HLA typing was unavailable for some donors at each locus, so association tests used only the typed subset. An earlier analysis of around 600 of the donors showed that most TCR beta V segments appeared in productive rearrangements either about 87% or about 30% of the time, which broadly matched IMGT annotations. Specific HLA alleles were associated with 16,951 TCR beta sequences at a false discovery rate of 0.05 in a later analysis. Across donors, most TCR sequences were observed very rarely, whereas some public TCRs were present in many individuals.

The cohort comprised 670 or so healthy bone marrow donors. All cohort members were sampled while nominally healthy, although unrecorded immune exposures were likely present. The donor tested CMV seronegative and was one of the 352 seronegative cohort members. A peripheral blood sample was collected from each donor, and TCR beta sequencing was performed on peripheral blood mononuclear cells. Genomic DNA was extracted from the blood cell samples with the Qiagen DNeasy Blood Extraction Kit. The library was generated by the immunoSEQ multiplex PCR assay. For the multiplex PCR, a mixture combining 60 forward primers for TCR Vbeta segments and 13 reverse primers for TCR Jbeta segments was used. Amplification of the CDR3 region of rearranged TCR beta genes was performed with a multiplex PCR assay on genomic DNA. On the Illumina HiSeq System, the amplified TCR beta libraries were sequenced as 87-base-pair reads. The original methods were these. Across the 600 to 700 repertoires, a later analysis counted 75 million to 90 million unique TCR beta chains, roughly 11 million of which were shared by at least two donors. Raw reads were error-corrected and collapsed into unique sequences by a nearest-neighbor algorithm in which closely related sequences were merged to remove PCR and sequencing errors. CDR3 sequences were aligned to IMGT reference sequences to assign V, D and J gene segments. For a sequence to be retained, a match of at least six nucleotides to both a V gene segment and a J gene segment was required. A rearrangement was called productive if the CDR3 had no stop codons and remained in frame with V and J, and every other rearrangement was called non-productive. CDR3 was defined by IMGT convention, running from the second conserved V-encoded cysteine to the conserved J-encoded phenylalanine. The earlier analysis of about 530 of the donors excluded any sequence lacking an unambiguous match to a single V gene segment. In an earlier analysis of roughly 600 of the donors, a V segment was called functional when productive rearrangements were above 56.7%, and segregating when the standard deviation between donors exceeded 5%. A statistical classification framework was developed to diagnose cytomegalovirus status using the catalog of TCR beta chain sequences. V and J gene assignment, in a later analysis, came from comparing TCR nucleotide sequences with IMGT/GENE-DB human TR gene sequences. Using the TCRdist pipeline, a later analysis assigned CDR3 sequences along with most-parsimonious VDJ recombination scenarios. In a later analysis, each TCR beta chain was defined by its CDR3 amino acid sequence together with its V-gene family, and reads without a unique V-gene family were excluded. In a later analysis, fewer than 650 highly shared, low-generation-probability nucleotide sequences were removed to address suspected cross-contamination and a sequencing artifact. In a later analysis, a clonal expansion index for each public chain was calculated from normalized within-repertoire ranks of inferred template counts. In a later analysis, generation probabilities were computed with a VDJ recombination model fitted to out-of-frame rearrangements, and the resulting probabilities were checked against IGoR. Hypergeometric tests were used in a later analysis to score TCR-TCR, TCR-HLA and TCR-CMV co-occurrence, with a repertoire-size bias correction applied to the TCR pairs. To estimate false discovery rates, a later analysis permuted the HLA or CMV assignments 20 times. In a later analysis, co-occurring TCRs were grouped using DBSCAN, and TCRdist sequence similarity was added for clustering within HLA-allele-positive subsets. Repertoires with fewer than 30,000 or more than 120,000 public chains were left out of co-occurrence clustering, as were four to six repertoires with anomalous nucleotide sharing. TCRdb's version of the immuneACCESS table is confined to in-frame rearrangements and falls short of the full clone set. An unresolved V gene accounts for under half of the shortfall where checked; the remainder is of unknown origin. That table is the source of V, J and clone size, and D and trimming were worked out from the DNA. This sample's records show 100,000 to 150,000 clones. The ten largest make up about 2.7% of the sample.

The germline V end is reduced by 2 bases and the J end by 0 bases; junction bases left unmatched: 11. The cysteine opens and the phenylalanine closes a CDR3 of 18 amino acids. Just the 54-base CDR3 DNA is kept, in frame starting at base 1. The germline V gene gives CDR1 as SGHVS and CDR2 as FNYEAQ. In this chain, TRBV7-6 is recombined with TRBJ2-7; the junction holds 9 bases that match TRBD2. This TCR was recovered from a man aged 25 to 45 in good health and CMV-seronegative. Input material: PBMCs. The CDR3 reads CASSLNPSGEDLSYEQYF. The sequence in DNA is TGTGCCAGCAGCTTAAATCCTAGCGGGGAGGACCTCTCCTACGAGCAGTACTTC.